The T cell receptor (beta chain) under discussion was sequenced for a study of response to subunit inactivated influenza vaccine. The CDR3 runs 16 residues. Trimming pared 2 bases from V and 0 bases from J, leaving 13 bases between. The germline V gene has CDR1 KGHSH and CDR2 LQKENI. TCRdb called the RT-PCR reads again in MiXCR, with one record for every CDR3 protein. Altogether more than 450,000 distinct CDR3 sequences are present, 11% being singletons, with the ten largest covering 11%. This clonotype has more than one count but fewer than ten. A further study also used this sample, focusing on T cells expressing NK-cell markers. This second study says: A 5'RACE template switching approach incorporating UMIs was used to make TCR beta cDNA. Sorted CD3+CD56+NKG2C+, CD3+CD56+NKG2C- and CD3+CD56-NKG2C+ T-cell subsets were beta-chain profiled. Among the experiments, several used an anti-gamma-delta TCR antibody to restrict sorting to alpha-beta TCR T cells. NKG2C+ dominant clonotypes from 6 or 7 donors made up about 1.0-7.5% of CD8+ T cells. Expanded NKG2C+ T cell clones were not confirmed as HCMV-specific.

This TCR derives from a man aged 50 to 60 who received an inactivated influenza vaccine. The V gene is TRBV18, the J gene TRBJ1-1; maybe TRBD1 (5 bases). The source was PBMCs from blood, collected on the day of vaccination. This CDR3 is CASSPGGEALNTEAFF. The CDR3 bases are TGTGCCAGCTCACCAGGGGGGGAAGCCCTGAACACTGAAGCTTTCTTT. Full variable domain (outside the CDR3, taken from reference TRBV18 and TRBJ1-1): NAGVMQNPRHLVRRRGQEARLRCSPMKGHSHVYWYRQLPEEGLKFMVYLQKENIIDESGMPKERFSAEFPKEGPSILRIQQVVRGDSAAYFCASSPGGEALNTEAFFGQGTRLTVV.